This TCR beta chain is from a study of blood T cell repertoires in COVID-19. Study as a whole: Samples taken during acute and convalescent COVID-19 were collected in the United States, Italy and Spain.

Profiling relied on immunoSEQ multiplex PCR, and the TCRdb table lists in-frame clones only, not all of them. The sample comprises more than 75,000 clones, approximately 84% of which are singletons, and around 13% rests with the top ten. V was cut by 5 bases and J by 2 bases, with 12 bases left in between. CDR1 LNHDA and CDR2 SQIVND come from the germline V gene (reference sequence). CDR3 size: 14 residues. Sequencing was performed on peripheral blood. This TCR derives from a human donor in a cohort sampled during active COVID-19. V is TRBV19 and J is TRBJ1-1, with D possibly being TRBD1 (5 bases). CDR3 sequence reads: CASSFQGLNTEAFF. Here the CDR3 DNA reads TGTGCCAGTAGTTTTCAGGGACTTAACACTGAAGCTTTCTTT.